This is a list of T cell receptor beta chains from one sample in a study of shared clonotypes between healthy human individuals. Only in-frame clones appear in the TCRdb table, and some are missing; sequencing was by immunoSEQ multiplex PCR. This table has roughly 2,300,000 clones, about nine tenths appearing once. The sample comprised naive CD4+ T cells from PBMCs. Receptors were obtained from a man aged 18-30 years in good health. Some clones in this sample may be carry-over from other donors' samples. Each CDR3 is given with its conserved first and last residue. The D gene is left open where the match is weak. Expanded clones are given a class, and other clones once, few, many or no size at all.

clone_size d_call j_call v_call cdr3_nt cdr3_aa
NA TRBD2 TRBJ2-1 TRBV25-1 TGTGCCAGCAGGGGGATGACTAGCTTCTCGGGGGATGAGCAGTTCTTC CASRGMTSFSGDEQFF
once TRBD2 TRBJ2-5 TRBV14 TGTGCCAGCAGCTACCTTAACTGGCGGGAGGGCCGGATGTCACGTGAGACCCAGTACTTC CASSYLNWREGRMSRETQYF
NA NA TRBJ2-6 TRBV11-2 TGTGCCAGCAGCTTGTACGGCCAAAGCTCTGGGGCCAACGTCCTGACTTTC CASSLYGQSSGANVLTF
NA NA TRBJ2-2 TRBV5-1 TGCGCCAGCAGCCTTCCGGCTGGGGCGGAGAACACCGGGGAGCTGTTTTTT CASSLPAGAENTGELFF
NA NA TRBJ2-5 TRBV5-1 TGCGCCAGCAGCTTGGGGGGGACACCGCAAGAGACCCAGTACTTC CASSLGGTPQETQYF
NA NA TRBJ2-1 TRBV7-2 TGTGCCAGCTCGGCTACCACCTACAATGAGCAGTTCTTC CASSATTYNEQFF
NA NA TRBJ1-4 TRBV9 TGTGCCAGCAGACGGACAGATAATGAAAAACTGTTTTTT CASRRTDNEKLFF
once NA TRBJ1-1 TRBV19 TGTGCCAGTAGTATAGGTGTTTGGTTAAAAACTGAAGCTTTCTTT CASSIGVWLKTEAFF
NA NA TRBJ1-2 TRBV11-3 TGTGCCAGCAGCTTAAGGACAGAAGACGCGCTAACTCTCGCTAACTATGGCTACACCTTC CASSLRTEDALTLANYGYTF
NA NA TRBJ2-7 TRBV28 TGTGCCAGCACCTCGCCCGGGACGCACTACGAGCAGTACTTC CASTSPGTHYEQYF
NA TRBD2 TRBJ2-5 TRBV23-1 TGCGCCAGCAGGCCAAGGACTAGCGGGAGAAGTATCCAAGAGACCCAGTACTTC CASRPRTSGRSIQETQYF
NA TRBD2 TRBJ2-1 TRBV2 TGTGCCAGCAGGCGGGCTAGCGGGAGTTTGAATGAGCAGTTCTTC CASRRASGSLNEQFF
NA TRBD2 TRBJ2-1 TRBV7-2 TGTGCCAGCAGCTTAGTCGGAACCGCGGGAGGCTACAATGAGCAGTTCTTC CASSLVGTAGGYNEQFF
NA TRBD2 TRBJ2-2 TRBV18 TGTGCCAGCTCACGGACTAGCGGGAAGAACACCGGGGAGCTGTTTTTT CASSRTSGKNTGELFF
NA NA TRBJ2-7 TRBV5-4 TGTGCCAGCAGCTTGGCCGGGCAGAGGAGCTCCTACGAGCAGTACTTC CASSLAGQRSSYEQYF
NA NA TRBJ2-3 TRBV5-1 TGCGCCAGCAGCTATACGTCAGGGTTCCCAGATACGCAGTATTTT CASSYTSGFPDTQYF
NA TRBD1 TRBJ2-1 TRBV6-1 TGTGCGGTAAAGAGGGACAGCTCCTACAATGAGCAGTTCTTC CAVKRDSSYNEQFF
NA TRBD2 TRBJ2-7 TRBV5-4 TGTGCCAGCAGCTTTGGGCCACTAGCGGGGGGCCACCAGCAGTACTTC CASSFGPLAGGHQQYF
NA NA TRBJ2-6 TRBV19 TGTGCCAGTAGTACCGGGTCCTACTCTGGGGCCAACGTCCTGACTTTC CASSTGSYSGANVLTF
NA NA TRBJ2-7 TRBV6-1 TGTGCCAGCAGTACCGCAGGGGACGAGCAGTACTTC CASSTAGDEQYF
NA NA TRBJ2-2 TRBV18 TGTGCCAGCTCACCAAATGGCGGAGCGAACACCGGGGAGCTGTTTTTT CASSPNGGANTGELFF
NA TRBD1 TRBJ1-2 TRBV28 TGTGCCAGCAGTCCCGGGACAGGGCGGGTCTATGGCTACACCTTC CASSPGTGRVYGYTF
once NA TRBJ2-1 TRBV5-1 TGCGCCAGCAGCCCCAGGTGGGAGGATGGGTATGAGCAGTTCTTC CASSPRWEDGYEQFF
NA NA TRBJ2-2 TRBV19 TGTGCCAGTAGTATAAGACTGGTCCAGACCGGGGAGCTGTTTTTT CASSIRLVQTGELFF
NA TRBD2 TRBJ2-3 TRBV19 TGTGCCAGTAGTATTCGTCGGCGGGAGTTCACAGATACGCAGTATTTT CASSIRRREFTDTQYF
few NA TRBJ2-6 TRBV25-1 TGTGCCAGCAGTGAAAGACCAGGAGGGGCCAACGTCCTGACTTTC CASSERPGGANVLTF
NA TRBD2 TRBJ2-2 TRBV4-1 TGCGCCAGCCGCCGACTAGCGGGGGTGGGAGGGGAGCTGTTTTTT CASRRLAGVGGELFF
NA TRBD2 TRBJ2-7 TRBV30 TGTGCCTGGAGCCAACTAGCGGTGCCCTACGAGCAGTACTTC CAWSQLAVPYEQYF
NA NA TRBJ2-7 TRBV2 TGTGCCAGCAGACCCAACCCCTACGCCCAGTACTTC CASRPNPYAQYF
NA NA TRBJ2-5 TRBV7-9 TGTGCCAGCAGCCAACAAGAGACCCAGTACTTC CASSQQETQYF
once NA TRBJ1-2 TRBV28 TGTGCCAGCAGTTCCCCCGACATAAGCTATGGCTACACCTTC CASSSPDISYGYTF
NA NA TRBJ2-7 TRBV2 TGTGCCAGCACGTTCACCCACGAGCAGTACTTC CASTFTHEQYF
NA NA TRBJ2-6 TRBV27 TGTGCCAGCAGTTCTTACCGGGTAGGCGGGGCCAACGTCCTGACTTTC CASSSYRVGGANVLTF
NA TRBD2 TRBJ2-7 TRBV12-5 TGTGCTAGTGCCGCGGGACTAGCGGGAGGGCCGGGAGAGCAGTACTTC CASAAGLAGGPGEQYF
NA NA TRBJ2-3 TRBV7-2 TGTGCCAGCAGCTTAGAGCTGAGGTCAGATACGCAGTATTTT CASSLELRSDTQYF
NA TRBD1 TRBJ2-2 TRBV7-3 TGTGCCAGCAGCCCCCGGGCAGGGACAGCCGGGGAGCTGTTTTTT CASSPRAGTAGELFF
NA NA TRBJ1-5 TRBV5-6 TGTGCCAGCAGCTCGGGGGTAAATCAGCCCCAGCATTTT CASSSGVNQPQHF
NA NA TRBJ1-2 TRBV6-4 TGTGCCAGCAGTGACCACGCCTTTAGCGGACGGTATGGCTACACCTTC CASSDHAFSGRYGYTF
NA NA TRBJ1-4 TRBV5-1 TGCGCCAGCAGCTCGAGCGCGGGCCGTAATGAAAAACTGTTTTTT CASSSSAGRNEKLFF
NA NA TRBJ1-3 TRBV4-1 TGCGCCAGCAGCCAACCCGGTTCCGGAAACACCATATATTTT CASSQPGSGNTIYF
NA NA TRBJ1-5 TRBV28 TGTGCCAGCAGTTCCCCATCCGATCCGGGACTCGGTAACAATCAGCCCCAGCATTTT CASSSPSDPGLGNNQPQHF
NA NA TRBJ2-7 TRBV6-5 TGTGCCAGCAGTAAAAGGGGGGGCCCTACGAGAGAGCAGTACTTC CASSKRGGPTREQYF
NA NA TRBJ2-1 TRBV18 TGTGCCAGCTCCCCGGCGGCGGAGCAGTTCTTC CASSPAAEQFF
once NA TRBJ2-1 TRBV20-1 TGCAGTGCTAGGGGAGGGGGAGAGCAGTTCTTC CSARGGGEQFF
NA TRBD1 TRBJ2-5 TRBV30 TGTGCCTGGAGGCAGGGGGCTCTAGAGACCCAGTACTTC CAWRQGALETQYF